These 25 T cell receptor beta chains were all obtained from the same sample, sequenced in a study of human T cells and chemical hapten exposure. Time point defined: pre-sensitization, week 0. As for treatment: therapeutic diphenylcyclopropenone sensitization with weekly scalp DPC. In TCRdb, the RACE reads were re-called with MiXCR into one record per CDR3 protein. The sample holds approximately 260,000 distinct CDR3 sequences, roughly 8.9% seen once. This specimen consisted of whole blood, obtained in connection with sensitization to the hapten diphenylcyclopropenone (DPC). The receptors stem from a woman aged 40 to 50 with alopecia areata. Some clones in this sample may be carry-over from other donors' samples.

As regards this clonotype: A read error is likely, as this CDR3 ends without the conserved phenylalanine or tryptophan. The chain employs TRBV6-1 and TRBJ2-5; the match to TRBD1 covers 8 bases. This CDR3 is 15 amino acids long. Unmatched junction bases numbered 6, after V lost 2 bases and J lost 4 bases. CDR1 and CDR2 (germline): MNHNS, SASEGT. CDR3 coding DNA: TGTGCCAGCAGTGAATCGGCGGGGACAGGAGAGACCCAGTACTTA. Translating it yields CASSESAGTGETQYL.

This clonotype showed up many times. This chain links TRBV9 with TRBJ2-3; no firm D call. This CDR3 spans 13 amino acids. V shed 0 bases and J shed 6 bases, with 8 bases lying between them. The germline CDR1 and CDR2 sequences are SGDLS and YYNGEE. Here the CDR3 reads CASSVAVPDTQYF. The CDR3 nucleotides are TGTGCCAGCAGCGTAGCCGTCCCCGATACGCAGTATTTT.

At least ten counts were recorded for this clonotype. The rearrangement joins TRBV28 to TRBJ2-1, with 7 bases fitting TRBD1. The CDR3 runs to 16 residues. CDR1 MDHEN and CDR2 SYDVKM come from the germline V gene. V shed 7 bases, J shed 3 bases, and the junction held 12 bases outside the gene matches. The DNA for the CDR3 is TGTGCCAGCACCCAAAGGGGTGCAGGGGGCTACAATGAGCAGTTCTTC. It yields the protein CASTQRGAGGYNEQFF.

This sequence joins TRBV7-6 and TRBJ2-2; D is uncertain. CDR3 size: 14 residues. The V end was cut by 2 bases, the J end by 4 bases, with 8 bases between. Germline loops: CDR1 SGHVS, CDR2 FNYEAQ. Here the CDR3 reads CASSLFQTTGELFF. CDR3 DNA: TGTGCCAGCAGCTTATTTCAGACCACCGGGGAGCTGTTTTTT.

This clonotype was detected ten times or more. V gene TRBV20-1 combines with J gene TRBJ2-7; 10 nucleotides align to TRBD2. V shed 6 bases, J shed 0 bases, and the junction held 8 bases outside the gene matches. Germline CDR1 and CDR2: DFQATT and SNEGSKA (reference sequence). CDR3 length: 15 amino acids. The CDR3 coding sequence is TGCAGTGCCCATCGGACTAGCGGCATCTCCTACGAGCAGTACTTC. Amino acid sequence: CSAHRTSGISYEQYF.

The chain has TRBV25-1 and TRBJ2-3; D is ambiguous. CDR1 and CDR2 from the germline V gene are MGHDK and SYGVNS. There are 15 residues in the CDR3. V dropped 1 base and J dropped 2 bases, with 10 bases sitting between them. The CDR3 region is CASSEFGRSTDTQYF. The CDR3 DNA reads as TGTGCCAGCAGTGAATTCGGCAGGTCCACAGATACGCAGTATTTT. Based on the CDR3 plus reference TRBV25-1 and TRBJ2-3, the full variable domain is EADIYQTPRYLVIGTGKKITLECSQTMGHDKMYWYQQDPGMELHLIHYSYGVNSTEKGDLSSESTVSRIRTEHFPLTLESARPSHTSQYLCASSEFGRSTDTQYFGPGTRLTVL.

The J gene is TRBJ2-3, the V gene TRBV29-1, with TRBD1 identical over 7 bases. V dropped 8 bases and J dropped 5; count of bases not matched to a gene: 13. Looked up from germline, CDR1 is SQVTM and CDR2 is ANQGSEA. This CDR3 region has 14 residues. This CDR3 reads CSFRDSWIRDTQYF. CDR3 DNA: TGCAGCTTCCGGGACAGCTGGATTAGAGATACGCAGTATTTT.

In this sample, this clonotype turned up many times. The J gene is TRBJ2-1, the V gene TRBV29-1; 7 nucleotides match TRBD1. Unmatched junction bases numbered 11, after V lost 8 bases and J lost 4 bases. The germline V gene encodes CDR1 SQVTM and CDR2 ANQGSEA. This CDR3 has 14 amino acids. In DNA, the CDR3 is TGCAGCTCGGGCCCGGACAGGTCATACAATGAGCAGTTCTTC. Translation: CSSGPDRSYNEQFF.

The chain is built from TRBV4-1 and TRBJ1-1, with a possible D match to TRBD1 (6 bases). The CDR3 loop spans 14 amino acids. Per germline, CDR1 MGHRA and CDR2 YSYEKL. V was shortened by 1 base and J by 8 bases, with 14 bases between the two germline ends. CDR3 bases: TGCGCCAGCAGCCAAGTCGCGGGGGCGGGCGAAGCTTTCTTT. Translation gives CASSQVAGAGEAFF.

V usage is TRBV28 and J usage is TRBJ2-7, with D tentatively TRBD2 (6 bases). Between the trimmed V and J ends, which lost 1 base and 3 bases, there was a span of 13 bases. The CDR3 is made up of 15 amino acids. The germline V gene encodes CDR1 MDHEN and CDR2 SYDVKM. For the CDR3, the DNA is TGTGCCAGCAGTTTATCCGCGGGGACCCTCTACGAGCAGTACTTC. Its translation is CASSLSAGTLYEQYF.

This clonotype occurred a few times. CDR3 protein: CASSPSTVVYSGNTIYF. The CDR3 region has the DNA TGTGCCAGCTCACCATCCACAGTAGTTTACTCTGGAAACACCATATATTTT. The chain links TRBV18 to TRBJ1-3; D is ambiguous. Germline V CDR1 and CDR2: KGHSH, LQKENI. Trimming stripped 2 bases from V and 0 bases from J, with 14 bases between. This CDR3 region has 17 residues.

This clonotype was counted between two and nine times. The chain has TRBV6-2 or TRBV6-3 and TRBJ2-3, with TRBD1 identical over 8 bases. The CDR3 spans 15 residues. Germline CDR1 is MNHEY and CDR2 is SVGEGT. V lost 0 bases, J lost 1 base, and 0 bases stayed unmatched. The CDR3 DNA reads TGTGCCAGCAGTTACTCGGGACAGGGCACAGATACGCAGTATTTT. Protein sequence: CASSYSGQGTDTQYF.

The chain uses TRBV28 and TRBJ1-4; D is uncertain. V was clipped by 0 bases and J by 7 bases, with 12 bases between them. Germline values: CDR1 MDHEN, CDR2 SYDVKM. CDR3 length: 15 amino acids. The CDR3 is CASSLWRPRSEKLFF. CDR3 nucleotides: TGTGCCAGCAGTTTATGGAGACCGAGGAGTGAAAAACTGTTTTTT.

At least ten counts were recorded for this clonotype. CDR3 region: CASSLGTVETQYF. The DNA for the CDR3 is TGTGCCAGCAGCCTCGGGACAGTGGAGACCCAGTACTTC. The chain links TRBV11-1 to TRBJ2-5; 7 nucleotides line up with TRBD1. CDR1 is SGHAT and CDR2 is FQDESV in the germline V gene (reference sequence). The CDR3 has 13 amino acids. V shed 5 bases, J shed 5 bases, and the junction held 5 bases outside the gene matches.

This clonotype was found a few times. The chain joins TRBV29-1 to TRBJ2-3; 10 nucleotides match TRBD2. This CDR3 is built from 17 residues. The V segment lost 4 bases and the J segment 4 bases; nucleotides outside the gene matches: 14. Germline-derived CDR1 and CDR2 are SQVTM and ANQGSEA. For the CDR3, the DNA is TGCAGCGTTGTACCCAGCCTGCTAGCGGGAGATGCAGATACGCAGTATTTT. Translating it yields CSVVPSLLAGDADTQYF.

The chain couples TRBV20-1 to TRBJ1-4; the D gene is possibly TRBD1 (6 bases). The CDR3 has 13 residues. Trimming shortened V by 4 bases and J by 6 bases, and 12 bases separated the two germline ends. Germline CDR1 DFQATT, CDR2 SNEGSKA (reference sequence). CDR3 nucleotides: TGCAGTGCTAACAGGGCGCGAGATGAAAAACTGTTTTTT. Its translation is CSANRARDEKLFF.

This chain joins TRBV7-2 and TRBJ2-1; TRBD1 matches at 10 bases. Germline V gives CDR1 SGHTA, CDR2 FQGNSA. This CDR3 is 15 amino acids long. V shed 4 bases and J 7 bases; nucleotides not matched to a gene: 7. CDR3 sequence reads: CASSSRQGARNEQFF. The CDR3 region has the DNA TGTGCCAGCAGCTCCCGACAGGGGGCTAGGAATGAGCAGTTCTTC.

The chain uses TRBV14 and TRBJ2-7; TRBD1 might be the D (6 bases). From germline, CDR1 is SGHDN and CDR2 FVKESK. V dropped 4 bases and J dropped 4 bases, with 11 bases sitting between them. This CDR3 spans 13 amino acids. CDR3 nucleotides: TGTGCCAGCAGCCCCCGGACAGTTTACGAGCAGTACTTC. Translation: CASSPRTVYEQYF.

In this sample, this clonotype turned up many times. The genes are TRBV7-2 and TRBJ2-6; D perhaps matches TRBD1 (6 bases). The V gene's germline CDR1 is SGHTA and CDR2 FQGNSA. Trimming removed 2 bases at V and 1 base at J, with 6 bases between. The CDR3 loop spans 15 amino acids. The CDR3 DNA is TGTGCCAGCAGCTTAACAGGGTCTGGGGCCAACGTCCTGACTTTC. It yields the protein CASSLTGSGANVLTF.

This chain connects TRBV12-3 or TRBV12-4 to TRBJ2-7; maybe TRBD1 (6 bases). Trimming cost V 5 bases and J 4 bases, with 27 bases left between them. CDR3 length: 18 residues. The CDR3 region is CASSPIWAKTGVTYEQYF. The CDR3, as DNA: TGTGCCAGCAGTCCCATTTGGGCAAAGACAGGAGTTACTTACGAGCAGTACTTC.

The chain links TRBV24-1 to TRBJ2-2, with D perhaps matching TRBD2 (5 bases). Trimming pared 9 bases from V and 0 bases from J, leaving 10 bases between. The CDR3 sequence is 14 residues long. The V gene's germline CDR1 is KGHDR and CDR2 SFDVKD. The CDR3, as DNA: TGTGCCACCCAGTCGGGGTCGAACACCGGGGAGCTGTTTTTT. As protein: CATQSGSNTGELFF.

The table lists this clonotype with many counts. The DNA of the CDR3 is TGCGCCAGCAGCCAAAAAGGGGCCGGCACAGATACGCAGTATTTT. Its translation is CASSQKGAGTDTQYF. The chain has TRBV4-3 and TRBJ2-3, with a possible D match to TRBD1 (5 bases). The CDR3 has 15 amino acids. V lost 2 bases and J lost 1, with 10 bases in between. Germline CDR1 LGHNA, CDR2 YSLEER.

Here the CDR3 DNA reads TGCAGCGTTGATGGGGGACAGGGAGGTAACGCCGGGGAGCTGTTTTTT. This translates into CSVDGGQGGNAGELFF. The gene calls are TRBV29-1 and TRBJ2-2, with 9 nucleotides matching TRBD1. The CDR3 totals 16 residues. The germline V gene has CDR1 SQVTM and CDR2 ANQGSEA. V lost 3 bases, J lost 6 bases, and 11 bases stayed unmatched.

This clonotype appeared many times. The rearrangement uses TRBV7-9 and TRBJ2-1, with TRBD2 identical over 7 bases. The V and J ends lost 5 bases and 2 bases, in that order; junction bases with no gene match: 12. Per the germline V gene, CDR1 is SEHNR and CDR2 is FQNEAQ (reference sequence). This CDR3 contains 17 residues. CDR3 in DNA: TGTGCCAGCAGCCCGCGGATGACTAGCAGAACCTACAATGAGCAGTTCTTC. It yields the protein CASSPRMTSRTYNEQFF.

V usage is TRBV12-3 or TRBV12-4 and J usage is TRBJ2-1; D remains ambiguous. The CDR3 has 15 residues. The germline V and J ends were trimmed by 5 bases and 1 base, with 12 bases remaining between them. The CDR3 protein is CASSPQQASYNEQFF. CDR3 DNA sequence: TGTGCCAGCAGTCCCCAGCAGGCATCCTACAATGAGCAGTTCTTC.